The next 4 T cell receptor beta chains were all read from a single sample in a study of shared T cell receptors in the human thymus. Some clones are missing from TCRdb's copy, which holds only in-frame ones; the method was immunoSEQ multiplex PCR. This sample has 500,000 to 850,000 clones, with more than 75% found just once. The sample was also linked to a second study, of human thymus T cells.

Material: thymocytes. The receptor set was obtained from a boy under three years old with a congenital heart defect.

V is TRBV4-3 and J is TRBJ2-7, with 10 bases fitting TRBD1. Looked up from germline, CDR1 is LGHNA and CDR2 is YSLEER. This CDR3 is built from 15 residues. The V gene end was trimmed by 2 bases and the J gene end by 4 bases; junction bases not matched to a gene: 5. DNA of the CDR3: TGCGCCAGCAGCCAACGACAGGGGGCCGGGTACGAGCAGTACTTC. Its translation: CASSQRQGAGYEQYF.

The chain recombines TRBV4-1 with TRBJ1-5; 11 bases line up with TRBD1. This CDR3 comprises 18 residues. V lost 0 bases, J lost 7 bases, and 11 bases stayed unmatched. Germline loops: CDR1 MGHRA, CDR2 YSYEKL. This CDR3 is CASSQDIWGQGGWQPQHF. The CDR3 DNA sequence: TGCGCCAGCAGCCAAGATATTTGGGGACAGGGGGGTTGGCAGCCCCAGCATTTT.

A remark on this clone: The identical CDR3 is also encoded by other nucleotide sequences in the sample. V usage is TRBV5-1 and J usage is TRBJ2-5; D is perhaps TRBD1 (5 bases). Germline CDR1 reads SGHRS; CDR2 reads YFSETQ. The germline V and J ends were trimmed by 0 bases and 2 bases, with 8 bases remaining between them. There are 14 residues in the CDR3. CDR3 bases: TGCGCCAGCAGCTTGGGACAGATACAAGAGACCCAGTACTTC. This translates into CASSLGQIQETQYF. The variable domain in full, completed from reference TRBV5-1 and TRBJ2-5, reads KAGVTQTPRYLIKTRGQQVTLSCSPISGHRSVSWYQQTPGQGLQFLFEYFSETQRNKGNFPGRFSGRQFSNSRSEMNVSTLELGDSALYLCASSLGQIQETQYFGPGTRLLVL.

The chain carries TRBV4-3 and TRBJ2-1; possible D gene TRBD2, 7 bases. The germline V gene has CDR1 LGHNA and CDR2 YSLEER. V was shortened by 0 bases and J by 2 bases, with 23 bases between the two germline ends. CDR3 length equals 20 residues. CDR3 residues: CASSQDSKGGGYLPYNEQFF. In nucleotides, the CDR3 is TGCGCCAGCAGCCAAGATAGTAAGGGGGGAGGGTACCTACCCTACAATGAGCAGTTCTTC.